This T cell receptor beta chain was retrieved from a study of T cells in Graves' hyperthyroidism and ophthalmopathy. Trimming pared 2 bases from V and 14 bases from J, leaving 13 bases between. Germline CDR1 is SNHLY and CDR2 is FYNNEI. CDR3 length: 12 residues. This clonotype was observed a handful of times. Authors of the study amplified TCR beta CDR3 regions from RNA transcripts. RT-PCR in the first round (using the HTBI primer set) targeted the TCR CDR3. TCRdb re-derived calls from the multiplex PCR reads in MiXCR, one entry per CDR3 protein. The sample has 45,000 or so distinct CDR3 sequences; around half are singletons.

This TCR derives from a woman in her fifties or sixties with Graves' hyperthyroidism. This rearrangement joins TRBV2 to TRBJ1-5, with D uncertain. Material: peripheral blood or thyroid tissue (not recorded which). In DNA form, the CDR3 reads TGTGCCAGCAGTGAATCAGAGGCCTACGAGCATTTT. Translated, it gives CASSESEAYEHF.